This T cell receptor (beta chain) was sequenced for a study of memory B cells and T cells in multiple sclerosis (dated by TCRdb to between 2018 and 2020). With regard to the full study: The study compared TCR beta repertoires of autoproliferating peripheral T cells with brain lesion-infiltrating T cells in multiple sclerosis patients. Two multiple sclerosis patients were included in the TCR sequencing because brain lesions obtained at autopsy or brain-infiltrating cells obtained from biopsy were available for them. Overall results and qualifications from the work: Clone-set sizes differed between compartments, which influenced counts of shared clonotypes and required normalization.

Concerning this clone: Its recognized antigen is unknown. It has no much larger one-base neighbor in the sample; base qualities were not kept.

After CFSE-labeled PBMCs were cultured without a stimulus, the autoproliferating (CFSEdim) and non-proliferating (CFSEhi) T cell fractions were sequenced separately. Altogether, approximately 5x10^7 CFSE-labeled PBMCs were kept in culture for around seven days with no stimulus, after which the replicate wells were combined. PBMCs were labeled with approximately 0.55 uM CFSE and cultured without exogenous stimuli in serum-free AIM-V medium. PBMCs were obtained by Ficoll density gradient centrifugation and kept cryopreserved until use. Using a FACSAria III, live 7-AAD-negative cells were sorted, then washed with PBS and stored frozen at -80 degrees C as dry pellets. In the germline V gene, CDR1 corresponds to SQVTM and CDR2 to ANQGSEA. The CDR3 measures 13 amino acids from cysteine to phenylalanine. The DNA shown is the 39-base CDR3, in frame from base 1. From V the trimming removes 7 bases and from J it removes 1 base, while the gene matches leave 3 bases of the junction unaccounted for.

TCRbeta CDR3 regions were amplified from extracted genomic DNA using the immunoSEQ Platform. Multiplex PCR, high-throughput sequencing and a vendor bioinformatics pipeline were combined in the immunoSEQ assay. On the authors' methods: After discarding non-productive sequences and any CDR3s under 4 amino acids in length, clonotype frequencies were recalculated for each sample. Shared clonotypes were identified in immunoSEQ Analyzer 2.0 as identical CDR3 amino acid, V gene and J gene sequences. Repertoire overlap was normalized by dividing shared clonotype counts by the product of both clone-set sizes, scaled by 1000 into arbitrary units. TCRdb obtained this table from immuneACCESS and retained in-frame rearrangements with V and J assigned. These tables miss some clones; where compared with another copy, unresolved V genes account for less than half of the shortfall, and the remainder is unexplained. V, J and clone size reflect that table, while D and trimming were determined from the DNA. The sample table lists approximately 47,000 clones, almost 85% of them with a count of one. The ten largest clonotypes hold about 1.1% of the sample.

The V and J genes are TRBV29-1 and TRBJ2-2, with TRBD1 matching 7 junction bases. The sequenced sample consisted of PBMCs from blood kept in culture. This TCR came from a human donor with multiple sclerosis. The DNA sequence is TGCAGCGGGTGGACAGGGAACACCGGGGAGCTGTTTTTT. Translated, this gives CSGWTGNTGELFF.